One sample yielded the 9 T cell receptor beta chains listed below, sequenced in a study of cytomegalovirus exposure and HLA in healthy donors. This PCR relied on a set of 60 Vbeta primers and 13 Jbeta primers. Using immunoSEQ multiplex PCR, the repertoire was profiled, and TCRdb retains in-frame clones only, with some absent. This sample carries 95,000 to 150,000 clones, about three quarters of them seen once, and the ten largest clones take 1.9%. Sequenced material: PBMCs. The origin of the receptors is a man in his fifties or sixties in good health and CMV-seronegative.

V gene TRBV5-4 combines with J gene TRBJ2-5; TRBD2 aligns across 13 bases. Germline assignment: CDR1 SGHNT and CDR2 YYREEE (reference sequence). V shed 0 bases and J 4 bases; nucleotides not matched to a gene: 6. The CDR3 covers 17 residues. DNA for the CDR3: TGTGCCAGCAGCTTGGAACTAGCGGGGGGGGTGAGAGAGACCCAGTACTTC. Its translation: CASSLELAGGVRETQYF.

Only a few counts were recorded for this clone. This chain uses TRBV30 with TRBJ2-7, with 7 bases lining up with TRBD1. The J segment lost 3 bases and the V segment lost 0 bases, leaving 2 bases of the junction unmatched. The CDR3 runs to 13 residues. Germline values: CDR1 GTSNPN, CDR2 SVGIG (reference sequence). This CDR3 reads CAWSVAGGYEQYF. The DNA of the CDR3 is TGTGCCTGGAGTGTAGCAGGGGGCTACGAGCAGTACTTC.

This clone was counted only a few times. V gene TRBV2 combines with J gene TRBJ1-2; the match to TRBD1 covers 7 bases. J lost 4 bases, V lost 7 bases, and 9 bases had no gene match. Germline assignment: CDR1 SNHLY and CDR2 FYNNEI. CDR3 length equals 14 residues. The CDR3 reads CASNLGTVFYGYTF. For the CDR3, the DNA is TGTGCCAGCAACCTAGGGACAGTTTTCTATGGCTACACCTTC.

V and J are TRBV19 and TRBJ1-1; 8 bases fit TRBD1. CDR1 is LNHDA and CDR2 is SQIVND in the germline V gene (reference sequence). This CDR3 has 16 residues. Trimming cost V 3 bases and J 1 base; bases outside gene matches: 7. CDR3 coding DNA: TGTGCCAGTAGTATCTCCGGGACAGGACAGAACACTGAAGCTTTCTTT. The encoded protein is CASSISGTGQNTEAFF.

This sequence joins TRBV5-1 and TRBJ1-6, with 9 bases matching TRBD1. The germline CDR1 and CDR2 sequences are SGHRS and YFSETQ. The trim removed 0 bases at V and 10 bases at J, leaving 8 bases unmatched. This CDR3 has 16 residues. CDR3 nucleotide sequence: TGCGCCAGCAGCTTGGATGGGACAGGGCCCGGGTCACCCCTCCACTTT. It translates to CASSLDGTGPGSPLHF.

CDR3 nucleotide sequence: TGTGCCATCAGTGAAGGAGCGGCTTCAGGAAACACCATATATTTT. The encoded protein is CAISEGAASGNTIYF. The V and J genes are TRBV10-3 and TRBJ1-3, with D hard to call. The CDR3 consists of 15 residues. Deletions cut 3 bases from V and 4 bases from J, with 13 bases between. Germline CDR1 is ENHRY and CDR2 is SYGVKD.

V and J are TRBV30 and TRBJ1-2; tentatively, D is TRBD1 (6 bases). V was shortened by 0 bases and J by 0 bases, with 17 bases between the two germline ends. Germline V gives CDR1 GTSNPN, CDR2 SVGIG (reference sequence). The CDR3 has 17 residues. CDR3: CAWSVPGTLNSNYGYTF. CDR3 nucleotides: TGTGCCTGGAGTGTGCCTGGGACACTCAACTCTAACTATGGCTACACCTTC.

This chain joins TRBV19 and TRBJ2-7; possible D gene TRBD1, 6 bases. The germline V gene encodes CDR1 LNHDA and CDR2 SQIVND (reference sequence). V lost 5 bases and J lost 2, with 13 bases in between. The CDR3 is 14 amino acids. For the CDR3, the DNA is TGTGCCAGTAGTTCTACAGGGCCCCCCTACGAGCAGTACGTC. This translates into CASSSTGPPYEQYV.

The genes are TRBV28 and TRBJ1-5; D unclear. The germline V gene encodes CDR1 MDHEN and CDR2 SYDVKM. V lost 3 bases and J lost 0, with 12 bases in between. The CDR3 has 16 residues. The CDR3 spells CASSFMPRLSNQPQHF. As DNA, the CDR3 is TGTGCCAGCAGTTTTATGCCCAGGCTTAGCAATCAGCCCCAGCATTTT.